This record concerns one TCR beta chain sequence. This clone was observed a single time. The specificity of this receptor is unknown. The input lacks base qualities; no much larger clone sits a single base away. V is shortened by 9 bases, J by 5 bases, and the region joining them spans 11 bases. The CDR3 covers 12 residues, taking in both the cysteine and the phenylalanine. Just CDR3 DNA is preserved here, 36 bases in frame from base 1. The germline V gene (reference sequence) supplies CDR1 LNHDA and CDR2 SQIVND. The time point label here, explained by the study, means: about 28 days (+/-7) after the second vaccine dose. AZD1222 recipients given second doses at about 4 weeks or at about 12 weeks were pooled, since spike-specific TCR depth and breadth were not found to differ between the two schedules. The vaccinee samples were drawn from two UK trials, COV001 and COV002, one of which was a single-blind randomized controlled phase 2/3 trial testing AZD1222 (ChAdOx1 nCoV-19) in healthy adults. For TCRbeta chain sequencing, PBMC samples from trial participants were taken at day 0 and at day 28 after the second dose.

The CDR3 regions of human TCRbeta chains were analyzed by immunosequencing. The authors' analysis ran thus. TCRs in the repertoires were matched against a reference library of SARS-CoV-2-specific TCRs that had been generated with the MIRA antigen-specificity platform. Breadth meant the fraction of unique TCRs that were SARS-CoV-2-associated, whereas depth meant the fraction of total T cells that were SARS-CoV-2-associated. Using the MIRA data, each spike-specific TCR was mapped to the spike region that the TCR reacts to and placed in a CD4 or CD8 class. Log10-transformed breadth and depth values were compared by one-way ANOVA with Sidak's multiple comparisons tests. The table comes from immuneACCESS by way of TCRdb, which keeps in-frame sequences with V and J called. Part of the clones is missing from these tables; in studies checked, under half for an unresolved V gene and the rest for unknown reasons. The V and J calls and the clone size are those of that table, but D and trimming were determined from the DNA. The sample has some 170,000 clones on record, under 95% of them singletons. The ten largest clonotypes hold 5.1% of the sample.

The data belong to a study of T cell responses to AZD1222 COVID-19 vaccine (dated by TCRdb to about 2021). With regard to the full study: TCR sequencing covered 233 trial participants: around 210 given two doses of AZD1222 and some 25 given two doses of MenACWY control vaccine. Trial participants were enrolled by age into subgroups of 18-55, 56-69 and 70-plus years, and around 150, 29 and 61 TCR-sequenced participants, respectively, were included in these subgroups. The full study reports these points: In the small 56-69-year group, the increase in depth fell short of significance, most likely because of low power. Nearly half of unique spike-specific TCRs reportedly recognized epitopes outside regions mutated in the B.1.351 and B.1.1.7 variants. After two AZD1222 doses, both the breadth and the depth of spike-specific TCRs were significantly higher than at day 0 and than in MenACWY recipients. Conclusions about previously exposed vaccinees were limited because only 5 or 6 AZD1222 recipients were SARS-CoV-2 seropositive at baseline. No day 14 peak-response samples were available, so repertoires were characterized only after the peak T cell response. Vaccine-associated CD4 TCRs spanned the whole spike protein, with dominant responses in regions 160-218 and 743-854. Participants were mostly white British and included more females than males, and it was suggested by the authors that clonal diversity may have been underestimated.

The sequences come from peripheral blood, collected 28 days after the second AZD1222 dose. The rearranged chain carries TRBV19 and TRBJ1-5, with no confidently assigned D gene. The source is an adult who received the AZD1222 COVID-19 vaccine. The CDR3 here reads CASNSYYQPQHF. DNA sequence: TGTGCCAGCAACAGCTACTATCAGCCCCAGCATTTT.